Only a few counts were recorded for the clone carrying this T cell receptor beta chain. The antigen is unknown. Generated by immunoSEQ multiplex PCR, the TCRdb table keeps only in-frame clones and is missing some. The table has 45,000 to 60,000 clones, around 80% seen once; the top ten hold 2.5% to 4%. The sample comes from a study of PD-1 blockade in mismatch repair-deficient tumors. Turning to the study itself: All were previously treated, progressing patients with over 9 mismatch repair-deficient cancer types.

Broader study findings: Tumor-resident clones, often undetectable pretreatment in blood, expanded then contracted after pembrolizumab.

Trimming stripped 6 bases from V and 0 bases from J, with 16 bases between. The germline CDR1 and CDR2 sequences are SGHNT and YYREEE (reference sequence). This CDR3 has 16 residues. Every patient had mismatch repair deficiency by PCR or immunohistochemistry. A few pembrolizumab responders had their TCRs sequenced. The chain uses TRBV5-4 and TRBJ2-1; weak D call: TRBD2 (6 bases). This receptor was taken from an adult with mismatch repair-deficient cancer. The source material was peripheral blood, sampled 4 weeks after starting pembrolizumab. The CDR3 bases are TGTGCCAGCAAATCTATCGGGACTGCCTCCTACAATGAGCAGTTCTTC. Residues: CASKSIGTASYNEQFF.